This T cell receptor beta chain was obtained from a study of blood T cells in healthy people across ages. The CDR3 is made up of 13 amino acids. The germline gives CDR1 ENHRY, CDR2 SYGVKD. The ends were cut back, 8 bases at V and 13 bases at J, with 18 bases in the middle. This clonotype has just a few counts. A second PCR, run for about 6 to 11 cycles, used a sample-barcoded 5' primer plus a J-beta primer mix. TCRdb ran MiXCR on the 5' RACE reads and lists one entry per CDR3 protein. The repertoire holds 900,000 to 950,000 distinct CDR3 sequences, with about 29% as singletons. This same sample was also taken into another study, of T cells of mothers and their children.

The chain has TRBV10-3 and TRBJ1-6; D perhaps matches TRBD1 (5 bases). The sample taken for sequencing was blood. This TCR derives from a woman aged 40 to 50 in good health. CDR3: CAIGRDPRAPLHF. For the CDR3, the DNA is TGTGCCATCGGAAGGGACCCGAGGGCTCCCCTCCACTTT.